This entry lists 9 T cell receptor beta chains sequenced from one sample in a study of blood T cell repertoires in COVID-19. Sequencing was performed with immunoSEQ multiplex PCR; in TCRdb, only in-frame clones are kept and a portion is missing. The table has about 220,000 clones, 70% to 90% seen once. Sequencing was done on a sample of peripheral blood. These receptor sequences come from a man aged 50 or older who had recovered from COVID-19.

This chain uses TRBV5-1 with TRBJ2-7; 9 positions agree with TRBD1. Looked up from germline, CDR1 is SGHRS and CDR2 is YFSETQ. There are 15 residues in the CDR3. Germline trimming cut 5 bases from V and 6 bases from J; bases unmatched to any gene: 12. CDR3 nucleotide sequence: TGCGCCAGCAGAGGACAGGGGATGTCGTTAGGCGAGCAGTACTTC. Protein product: CASRGQGMSLGEQYF. Looking up the rest from reference TRBV5-1 and TRBJ2-7 gives the full variable domain: KAGVTQTPRYLIKTRGQQVTLSCSPISGHRSVSWYQQTPGQGLQFLFEYFSETQRNKGNFPGRFSGRQFSNSRSEMNVSTLELGDSALYLCASRGQGMSLGEQYFGPGTRLTVT.

This clone was seen once. The chain couples TRBV2 to TRBJ2-1; 10 positions agree with TRBD2. The germline V gene encodes CDR1 SNHLY and CDR2 FYNNEI. V lost 0 bases to trimming and J lost 7 bases; unmatched junction nucleotides: 15. The CDR3 has 19 amino acids. The DNA for the CDR3 is TGTGCCAGCAGTGAAGCGCTTGGAGCGGGAGGGCCCTCGGGGAATGAGCAGTTCTTC. As protein: CASSEALGAGGPSGNEQFF.

The chain is built from TRBV2 and TRBJ1-6; 10 bases agree with TRBD1. The ends lost 7 bases at V and 6 bases at J; junction bases unmatched: 3. This CDR3 spans 14 amino acids. Germline V gives CDR1 SNHLY, CDR2 FYNNEI. The CDR3: CASKRDRGNSPLHF. DNA of the CDR3: TGTGCCAGCAAGCGGGACAGGGGTAATTCACCCCTCCACTTT.

This sequence joins TRBV9 and TRBJ1-6, with a tentative D call TRBD1 (6 bases). Germline V gene lookup returns CDR1 SGDLS and CDR2 YYNGEE. CDR3 size: 15 residues. V dropped 3 bases and J dropped 4 bases, with 11 bases sitting between them. CDR3: CASSASDRYNSPLHF. CDR3 in DNA: TGTGCCAGCAGCGCGAGCGACAGGTATAATTCACCCCTCCACTTT. Complete variable domain (other parts from reference TRBV9 and TRBJ1-6): DSGVTQTPKHLITATGQRVTLRCSPRSGDLSVYWYQQSLDQGLQFLIQYYNGEERAKGNILERFSAQQFPDLHSELNLSSLELGDSALYFCASSASDRYNSPLHFGNGTRLTVT.

The V gene is TRBV27, the J gene TRBJ2-1; D might be TRBD2 (6 bases). The germline V gene has CDR1 MNHEY and CDR2 SMNVEV (reference sequence). V dropped 3 bases and J dropped 7 bases, with 13 bases sitting between them. The length of the CDR3 is 14 residues. CDR3 sequence reads: CASSLGLLGNEQFF. The DNA for the CDR3 is TGTGCCAGCAGTTTGGGACTCCTTGGGAATGAGCAGTTCTTC.

The V gene is TRBV30, the J gene TRBJ1-2; D gene unclear. CDR3 length: 16 residues. Germline V lookup: CDR1 GTSNPN, CDR2 SVGIG (reference sequence). V was trimmed by 4 bases and J by 6 bases, leaving 24 bases between them. The CDR3 sequence is CAWIPGLARYFDGYTF. In DNA, the CDR3 is TGTGCCTGGATCCCCGGCCTTGCGCGGTACTTCGATGGCTACACCTTC.

The chain is built from TRBV3-1 (or the pseudogene TRBV3-2) and TRBJ2-4, with 7 nucleotides matching TRBD1. Trimming at V came to 2 bases and at J to 0 bases, leaving 7 bases not matched to a gene. The CDR3 is made up of 17 amino acids. Germline V gene sequence: CDR1 LGHDT, CDR2 YNNKEL (reference sequence). DNA for the CDR3: TGTGCCAGCAGCCAAACCACAGGGGTTATAGCCAAAAACATTCAGTACTTC. This encodes CASSQTTGVIAKNIQYF.

The table lists this clone with a count of one. The chain uses TRBV27 and TRBJ2-2; a weak D match, TRBD2 (6 bases). The CDR3 has 13 residues. Germline-derived CDR1 and CDR2 are MNHEY and SMNVEV (reference sequence). Trimming removed 6 bases from V and 4 bases from J, with 9 bases in between. The CDR3 bases are TGTGCCAGCAGCCAGGGACTCACCGGGGAGCTGTTTTTT. Residues: CASSQGLTGELFF.

The chain carries TRBV7-8 and TRBJ1-5; weak D call: TRBD1 (6 bases). Trimming cost V 5 bases and J 5 bases, with 10 bases left between them. This CDR3 has 13 amino acids. From germline, CDR1 is SGHVS and CDR2 FQNEAQ. CDR3 sequence reads: CASSPTGYQPQHF. As DNA, the CDR3 is TGTGCCAGCAGCCCAACAGGGTATCAGCCCCAGCATTTT.